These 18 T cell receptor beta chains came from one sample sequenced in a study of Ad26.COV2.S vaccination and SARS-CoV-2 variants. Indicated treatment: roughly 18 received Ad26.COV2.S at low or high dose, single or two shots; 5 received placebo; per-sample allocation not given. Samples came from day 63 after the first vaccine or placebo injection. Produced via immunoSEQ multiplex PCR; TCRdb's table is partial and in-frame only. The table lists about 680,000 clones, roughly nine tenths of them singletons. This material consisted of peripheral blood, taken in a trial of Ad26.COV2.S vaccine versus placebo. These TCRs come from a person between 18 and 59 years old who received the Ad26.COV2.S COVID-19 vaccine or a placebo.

The CDR3 DNA is TGCGCCAGCAGCTCGACTAGCGGGGGCACAGATACGCAGTATTTT. Amino acids: CASSSTSGGTDTQYF. The gene calls are TRBV5-1 and TRBJ2-3; TRBD2 agrees at 11 bases. The CDR3 sequence is 15 residues long. Unmatched junction bases numbered 1, after V lost 3 bases and J lost 1 base. The germline CDR1 and CDR2 sequences are SGHRS and YFSETQ. The complete variable domain, with remaining parts taken from reference TRBV5-1 and TRBJ2-3, reads KAGVTQTPRYLIKTRGQQVTLSCSPISGHRSVSWYQQTPGQGLQFLFEYFSETQRNKGNFPGRFSGRQFSNSRSEMNVSTLELGDSALYLCASSSTSGGTDTQYFGPGTRLTVL.

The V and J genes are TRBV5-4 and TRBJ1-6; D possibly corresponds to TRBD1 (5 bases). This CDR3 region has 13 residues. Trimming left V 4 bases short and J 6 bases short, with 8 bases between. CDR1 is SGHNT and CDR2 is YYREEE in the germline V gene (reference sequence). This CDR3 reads CASSGDPNSPLHF. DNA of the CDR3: TGTGCCAGCAGCGGGGACCCTAATTCACCCCTCCACTTT.

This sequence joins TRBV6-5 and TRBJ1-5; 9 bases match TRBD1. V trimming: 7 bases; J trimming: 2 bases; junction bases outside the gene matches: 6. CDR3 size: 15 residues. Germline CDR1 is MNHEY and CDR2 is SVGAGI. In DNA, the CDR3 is TGTGCCAGCAAATCACAGGGGGCAGGCAATCAGCCCCAGCATTTT. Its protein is CASKSQGAGNQPQHF.

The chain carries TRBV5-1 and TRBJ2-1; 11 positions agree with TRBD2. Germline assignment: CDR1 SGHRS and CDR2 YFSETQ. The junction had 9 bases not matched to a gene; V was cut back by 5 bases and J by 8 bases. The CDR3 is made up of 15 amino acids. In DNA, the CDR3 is TGCGCCAGCAGACCAACTAGCGGGGGAAATTATGAGCAGTTCTTC. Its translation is CASRPTSGGNYEQFF.

The CDR3 coding sequence is TGTGCCAGCAGTTGGACAGGATCGAACTACGAGCAGTACTTC. As protein: CASSWTGSNYEQYF. The chain is built from TRBV6-5 and TRBJ2-7; 7 bases are shared with TRBD1. Unmatched junction bases numbered 6, after V lost 4 bases and J lost 3 bases. Per germline, CDR1 MNHEY and CDR2 SVGAGI. The CDR3 runs 14 residues.

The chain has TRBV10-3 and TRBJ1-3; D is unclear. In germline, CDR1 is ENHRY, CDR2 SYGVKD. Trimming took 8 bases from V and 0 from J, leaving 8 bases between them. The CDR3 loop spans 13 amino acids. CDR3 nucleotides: TGTGCCATCTTAGACCCCTCTGGAAACACCATATATTTT. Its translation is CAILDPSGNTIYF.

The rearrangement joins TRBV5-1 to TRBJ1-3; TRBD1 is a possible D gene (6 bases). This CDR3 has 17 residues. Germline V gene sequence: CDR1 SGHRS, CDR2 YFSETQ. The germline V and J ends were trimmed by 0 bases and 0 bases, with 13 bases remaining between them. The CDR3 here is CASSLDPRGGSGNTIYF. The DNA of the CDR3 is TGCGCCAGCAGCTTGGACCCCAGGGGCGGCTCTGGAAACACCATATATTTT.

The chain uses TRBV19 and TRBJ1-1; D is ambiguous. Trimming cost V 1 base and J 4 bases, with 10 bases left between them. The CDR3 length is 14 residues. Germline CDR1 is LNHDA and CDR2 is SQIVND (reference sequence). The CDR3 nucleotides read TGTGCCAGTAGTATAGGGGTGGCGGGCACTGAAGCTTTCTTT. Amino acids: CASSIGVAGTEAFF.

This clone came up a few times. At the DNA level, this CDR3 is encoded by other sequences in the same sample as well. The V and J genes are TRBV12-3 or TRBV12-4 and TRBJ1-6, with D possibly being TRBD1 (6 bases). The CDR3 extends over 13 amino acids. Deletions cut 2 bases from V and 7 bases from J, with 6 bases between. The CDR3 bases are TGTGCCAGCAGTTTACAGGGGAATTCACCCCTCCACTTT. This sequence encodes CASSLQGNSPLHF.

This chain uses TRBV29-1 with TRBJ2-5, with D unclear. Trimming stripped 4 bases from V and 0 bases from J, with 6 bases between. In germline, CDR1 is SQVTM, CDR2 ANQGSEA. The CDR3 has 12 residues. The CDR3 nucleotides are TGCAGCGTTGGTCCGTACCAAGAGACCCAGTACTTC. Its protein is CSVGPYQETQYF.

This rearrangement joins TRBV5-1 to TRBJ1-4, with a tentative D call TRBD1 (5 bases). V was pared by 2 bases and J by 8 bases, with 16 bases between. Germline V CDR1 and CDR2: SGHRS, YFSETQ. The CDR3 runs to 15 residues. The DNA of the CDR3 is TGCGCCAGCAGCTTTGACAGAAACAGTGGGGAAAAACTGTTTTTT. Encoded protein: CASSFDRNSGEKLFF. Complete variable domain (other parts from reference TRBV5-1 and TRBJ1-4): KAGVTQTPRYLIKTRGQQVTLSCSPISGHRSVSWYQQTPGQGLQFLFEYFSETQRNKGNFPGRFSGRQFSNSRSEMNVSTLELGDSALYLCASSFDRNSGEKLFFGSGTQLSVL.

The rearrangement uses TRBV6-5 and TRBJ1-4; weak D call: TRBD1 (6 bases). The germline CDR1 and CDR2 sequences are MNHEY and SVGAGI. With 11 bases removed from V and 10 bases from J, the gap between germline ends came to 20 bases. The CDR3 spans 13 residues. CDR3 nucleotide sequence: TGTGCCGTTCACGAGGGGGGCCAGGGAAAACTGTTTTTT. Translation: CAVHEGGQGKLFF.

As DNA, the CDR3 is TGTGCCAGTAGTATCCAGGCAGGAGGGCCCCTTGGTGAAAAACTGTTTTTT. Amino acids: CASSIQAGGPLGEKLFF. The chain recombines TRBV19 with TRBJ1-4; D not resolved. CDR1 LNHDA and CDR2 SQIVND come from the germline V gene (reference sequence). The CDR3 is 17 amino acids. Trimming took 3 bases from V and 7 from J, leaving 21 bases between them.

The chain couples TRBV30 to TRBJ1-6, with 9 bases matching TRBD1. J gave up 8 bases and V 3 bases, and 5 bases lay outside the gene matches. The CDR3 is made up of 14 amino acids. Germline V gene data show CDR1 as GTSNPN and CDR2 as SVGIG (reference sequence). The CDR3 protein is CAWSPGQGDSPLHF. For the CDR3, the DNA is TGTGCCTGGAGCCCGGGACAGGGTGATTCACCCCTCCACTTT.

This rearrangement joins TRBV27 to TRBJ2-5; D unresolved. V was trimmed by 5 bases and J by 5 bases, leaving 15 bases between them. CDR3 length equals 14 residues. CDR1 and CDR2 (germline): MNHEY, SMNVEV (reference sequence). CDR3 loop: CASSLTAPLETQYF. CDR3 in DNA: TGTGCCAGCAGTCTAACCGCCCCTTTGGAGACCCAGTACTTC.

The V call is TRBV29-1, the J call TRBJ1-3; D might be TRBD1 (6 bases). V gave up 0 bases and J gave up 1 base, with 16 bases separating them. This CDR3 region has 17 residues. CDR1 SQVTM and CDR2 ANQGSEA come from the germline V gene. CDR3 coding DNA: TGCAGCGTTGAAGATCCTAGGGGGGAATGGTCTGGAAACACCATATATTTT. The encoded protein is CSVEDPRGEWSGNTIYF.

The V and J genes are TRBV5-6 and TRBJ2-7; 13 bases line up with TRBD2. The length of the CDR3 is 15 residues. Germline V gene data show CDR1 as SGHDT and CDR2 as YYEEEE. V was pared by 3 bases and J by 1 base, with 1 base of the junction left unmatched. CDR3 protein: CASSWTSGSSYEQYF. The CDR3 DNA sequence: TGTGCCAGCAGCTGGACTAGCGGGAGTTCCTACGAGCAGTACTTC. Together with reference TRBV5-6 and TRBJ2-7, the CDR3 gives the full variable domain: DAGVTQSPTHLIKTRGQQVTLRCSPKSGHDTVSWYQQALGQGPQFIFQYYEEEERQRGNFPDRFSGHQFPNYSSELNVNALLLGDSALYLCASSWTSGSSYEQYFGPGTRLTVT.

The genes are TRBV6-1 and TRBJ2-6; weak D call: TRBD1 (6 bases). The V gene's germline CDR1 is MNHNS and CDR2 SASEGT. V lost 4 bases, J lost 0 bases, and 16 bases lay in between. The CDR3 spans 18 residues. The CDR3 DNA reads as TGTGCCAGCAGTGTGACAGGACGGTCCTACTCTGGGGCCAACGTCCTGACTTTC. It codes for CASSVTGRSYSGANVLTF.